What follows are 7 T cell receptor beta chains derived from one specimen sequenced in a study of blood T cell repertoires in COVID-19. TCRdb's copy holds only in-frame clones and misses some; the assay was immunoSEQ multiplex PCR. Of approximately 85,000 clones listed, roughly 92% are singletons. The sequenced material came from peripheral blood. These receptors originate from an older woman with active COVID-19.

The V gene is TRBV6-5, the J gene TRBJ2-1, with 9 bases identical to TRBD1. CDR1 MNHEY and CDR2 SVGAGI come from the germline V gene. The ends lost 6 bases at V and 6 bases at J; junction bases unmatched: 9. The CDR3 extends over 15 amino acids. In DNA, the CDR3 is TGTGCCAGCAGACCCCGGGACAGGGTGACCAATGAGCAGTTCTTC. This translates into CASRPRDRVTNEQFF.

The rearrangement uses TRBV9 and TRBJ2-1; 10 bases are a match to TRBD2. This CDR3 comprises 15 residues. The ends lost 2 bases at V and 4 bases at J; junction bases unmatched: 3. Germline-derived CDR1 and CDR2 are SGDLS and YYNGEE. CDR3 protein: CASSVSGRTYNEQFF. CDR3 sequence (DNA): TGTGCCAGCAGCGTTAGCGGGAGGACATACAATGAGCAGTTCTTC.

The rearrangement links TRBV6-5 to TRBJ2-2; D might be TRBD2 (7 bases). The CDR3 has 15 residues. The V gene's germline CDR1 is MNHEY and CDR2 SVGAGI. Trimming removed 4 bases from V and 3 bases from J, with 12 bases in between. Here the CDR3 DNA reads TGTGCCAGCAGTTCCCGGGGGGCGCACACCGGGGAGCTGTTTTTT. Its protein product is CASSSRGAHTGELFF.

The sample holds a few counts of this clone. V is TRBV7-9 and J is TRBJ2-1, with a tentative D call TRBD1 (5 bases). The CDR3 contains 13 residues. Trimming shortened V by 5 bases and J by 5 bases, and 10 bases separated the two germline ends. The germline V gene encodes CDR1 SEHNR and CDR2 FQNEAQ (reference sequence). CDR3 protein: CASSRTRNNEQFF. In nucleotides, the CDR3 is TGTGCCAGCAGCCGGACAAGGAACAATGAGCAGTTCTTC. The full variable domain, rest sourced from reference TRBV7-9 and TRBJ2-1, is DTGVSQNPRHKITKRGQNVTFRCDPISEHNRLYWYRQTLGQGPEFLTYFQNEAQLEKSRLLSDRFSAERPKGSFSTLEIQRTEQGDSAMYLCASSRTRNNEQFFGPGTRLTVL.

The rearrangement links TRBV6-2 or TRBV6-3 to TRBJ1-5; D may be TRBD1 (5 bases). The CDR3 contains 14 residues. V was clipped by 6 bases and J by 10 bases, with 19 bases between them. Germline-derived CDR1 and CDR2 are MNHEY and SVGEGT. For the CDR3, the DNA is TGTGCCAGCAGCCGACGACAGTCTTTGGGCCCCCAGCATTTT. Its protein is CASSRRQSLGPQHF.

This clone was detected a few times. The chain joins TRBV7-6 to TRBJ1-4, with D perhaps matching TRBD1 (5 bases). In germline, CDR1 is SGHVS, CDR2 FNYEAQ. This CDR3 is built from 15 residues. V gave up 5 bases and J gave up 3 bases, with 13 bases separating them. The CDR3 bases are TGTGCCAGCAGCCCCACGGGGGGGTCTAATGAAAAACTGTTTTTT. This translates into CASSPTGGSNEKLFF.

This clone was recorded once. The chain links TRBV11-3 to TRBJ2-2; 11 bases agree with TRBD2. The CDR3 has 16 amino acids. Germline CDR1 and CDR2: SGHNT and YENEEA. The J segment lost 6 bases and the V segment lost 5 bases, leaving 8 bases of the junction unmatched. The DNA for the CDR3 is TGTGCCAGCAGCCGGATGATGACTAGCGGGGCCGGGGAGCTGTTTTTT. Translation gives CASSRMMTSGAGELFF.